This T cell receptor (beta chain) was found in a study of blood T cell repertoires in COVID-19. Study-wide background: There were acute and convalescent COVID-19 samples, and they came from the United States, Italy and Spain.

In the original analysis: Cell counts per sample came from amplifying reference gene primers. Data came from immunoSEQ multiplex PCR; TCRdb stores just in-frame clones and leaves some out. The V and J calls and clone size come from that table; D and trimming were worked out from the DNA. The sample yields 140,000 or so clones, around 87% seen once. Comment on this clone: In the same sample, other DNA sequences code for this CDR3.

The specimen sequenced was peripheral blood. The TCR comes from a woman aged 50 to 65 with active or convalescent COVID-19.

The CDR3 DNA is TGTGCCAGTAGTATAACTGGAGGCAATCAGCCCCAGCATTTT. This encodes CASSITGGNQPQHF. The chain uses TRBV19 and TRBJ1-5, with no clear D. Trimming removed 2 bases at V and 2 bases at J, with 7 bases between. The germline CDR1 and CDR2 sequences are LNHDA and SQIVND (reference sequence). The CDR3 contains 14 residues.